The 25 T cell receptor beta chains given below trace back to one sample, sequenced in a study of vaccination and CD4 T cells after COVID-19. Sample treatment: roughly 10-day PBMC culture with coronavirus spike peptide pools or control peptides (ViraFEST assay). The Oncomine TCR Beta short-read assay was applied to DNA of cultured CD4+ T cells. A single record per CDR3 protein comes from TCRdb applying MiXCR to the PCR reads. Of 20,000 to 25,000 distinct CDR3 sequences listed, around two fifths are singletons. These TCRs' antigens remain unknown. This specimen consisted of CD4+ T cells from blood, cultured in vitro, obtained before SARS-CoV-2 vaccination. The origin of the receptors is a human donor who received a COVID-19 vaccine.

The rearrangement links TRBV29-1 to TRBJ1-2; no clear D. The CDR3 extends over 12 amino acids. The V gene's germline CDR1 is SQVTM and CDR2 ANQGSEA. Trimming removed 3 bases at V and 3 bases at J, with 8 bases between. Written as DNA, the CDR3 is TGCAGCGTTGACGGCGCCTACTATGGCTACACCTTC. Translation: CSVDGAYYGYTF.

This sequence joins TRBV19 and TRBJ1-1, with no clear D. This CDR3 has 16 amino acids. Per the germline V gene, CDR1 is LNHDA and CDR2 is SQIVND (reference sequence). Trimming removed 7 bases from V and 0 bases from J, with 18 bases in between. Written as DNA, the CDR3 is TGTGCCAGTATCACAAGGACGGTGAGCATGAACACTGAAGCTTTCTTT. Translation gives CASITRTVSMNTEAFF. The full variable domain, rest sourced from reference TRBV19 and TRBJ1-1, is DGGITQSPKYLFRKEGQNVTLSCEQNLNHDAMYWYRQDPGQGLRLIYYSQIVNDFQKGDIAEGYSVSREKKESFPLTVTSAQKNPTAFYLCASITRTVSMNTEAFFGQGTRLTVV.

The J gene is TRBJ1-1, the V gene TRBV7-9; 7 bases line up with TRBD1. The V gene end was trimmed by 1 base and the J gene end by 1 base; junction bases not matched to a gene: 9. This CDR3 comprises 17 residues. From germline, CDR1 is SEHNR and CDR2 FQNEAQ (reference sequence). The CDR3, as DNA: TGTGCCAGCAGCTTAGTCCAGGGAAGGGGGCAGAACACTGAAGCTTTCTTT. Protein: CASSLVQGRGQNTEAFF.

This clonotype was counted a few times. J is TRBJ2-7 and V is TRBV11-3; D remains unclear. The CDR3 totals 13 residues. The V gene lost 0 bases and the J gene lost 1 base, with 4 bases spanning the gap. The germline V gene encodes CDR1 SGHNT and CDR2 YENEEA. CDR3 loop: CASSLEASYEQYF. CDR3 bases: TGTGCCAGCAGCTTAGAGGCTTCCTACGAGCAGTACTTC.

This clonotype was counted a few times. The chain recombines TRBV7-3 with TRBJ2-3, with D perhaps being TRBD1 or TRBD2 (5 bases each). The CDR3 is 15 amino acids. In germline, CDR1 is SGHTA, CDR2 FQGTGA. V lost 5 bases and J 2 bases, leaving 14 bases between the germline ends. The CDR3 is CASSLDGAPTDTQYF. CDR3 nucleotides: TGTGCCAGCAGCCTAGACGGGGCCCCCACAGATACGCAGTATTTT. The full variable domain, completed using reference TRBV7-3 and TRBJ2-3, is GAGVSQTPSNKVTEKGKYVELRCDPISGHTALYWYRQSLGQGPEFLIYFQGTGAADDSGLPNDRFFAVRPEGSVSTLKIQRTERGDSAVYLCASSLDGAPTDTQYFGPGTRLTVL.

V gene TRBV12-3 or TRBV12-4 combines with J gene TRBJ1-1; D is perhaps TRBD1 (5 bases). There are 14 residues in the CDR3. V lost 3 bases and J 6 bases, leaving 14 bases between the germline ends. The CDR3 nucleotides are TGTGCCAGCAGTTTGGGGCCCGGAGGACCTGAAGCTTTCTTT. It is translated as CASSLGPGGPEAFF.

The chain is built from TRBV27 and TRBJ2-2; D is tentatively TRBD1 or TRBD2 (6 bases each). Germline CDR1 reads MNHEY; CDR2 reads SMNVEV (reference sequence). The CDR3 totals 15 residues. The V end lost 0 bases, the J end lost 5 bases, and 10 bases lay between the germline ends. CDR3 sequence reads: CASSLSGGQTGELFF. In nucleotides, the CDR3 is TGTGCCAGCAGTTTATCGGGGGGCCAAACCGGGGAGCTGTTTTTT.

This clonotype has only a few counts. The chain uses TRBV12-3 or TRBV12-4 and TRBJ1-5, with D unresolved. V lost 3 bases to trimming and J lost 1 base, with 7 bases between them. The CDR3 is made up of 14 amino acids. CDR3 loop: CASSLSDSNQPQHF. CDR3 DNA: TGTGCCAGCAGTTTGAGTGACAGCAATCAGCCCCAGCATTTT.

This clonotype was seen a single time. One junction end does not reproduce the germline sequence, and a read error may be involved. J is TRBJ2-5 and V is TRBV20-1; possible D gene TRBD1, 6 bases. The CDR3 spans 15 residues. Looked up from germline, CDR1 is DFQATT and CDR2 is SNEGSKA (reference sequence). CDR3 sequence reads: CSARDPRGDWETQHF. As DNA, the CDR3 is TGCAGTGCTAGAGATCCCAGGGGCGATTGGGAGACCCAGCACTTC.

This clonotype occurred a few times. This sequence joins TRBV6-1 and TRBJ1-3; 7 bases match TRBD1. Germline CDR1 and CDR2: MNHNS and SASEGT. V dropped 6 bases and J dropped 0; count of bases not matched to a gene: 5. This CDR3 has 15 amino acids. DNA of the CDR3: TGTGCCAGCAGAAAAACAGGGGACTCTGGAAACACCATATATTTT. Its protein product is CASRKTGDSGNTIYF.

The chain links TRBV27 to TRBJ2-3; D unresolved. The CDR3 has 15 residues. Germline CDR1 is MNHEY and CDR2 is SMNVEV (reference sequence). V shed 1 base and J shed 1 base, with 9 bases lying between them. The chain's CDR3 is CASSLWQFGTDTQYF. The DNA of the CDR3 is TGTGCCAGCAGTTTATGGCAGTTTGGCACAGATACGCAGTATTTT.

J is TRBJ2-3 and V is TRBV7-3; 11 nucleotides agree with TRBD2. The CDR3 loop spans 17 amino acids. The germline V gene has CDR1 SGHTA and CDR2 FQGTGA. Losses at the gene ends were 4 bases for V and 0 bases for J; bases not matched to a gene: 6. The CDR3 region is CASSSAGTSGSTDTQYF. The DNA of the CDR3 is TGTGCCAGCAGCTCCGCCGGGACTAGCGGAAGCACAGATACGCAGTATTTT.

The table lists this clonotype with a few counts. The chain links TRBV27 to TRBJ1-1; 10 positions agree with TRBD1. This CDR3 has 16 residues. CDR1 is MNHEY and CDR2 is SMNVEV in the germline V gene (reference sequence). Trimming removed 8 bases from V and 2 bases from J; junction bases left unmatched: 11. The CDR3 DNA is TGTGCCAGCGGGGGGTTTGGGACAGGGGATAACACTGAAGCTTTCTTT. Translating gives CASGGFGTGDNTEAFF.

The genes are TRBV19 and TRBJ2-3, with D unclear. V was pared by 3 bases and J by 0 bases, with 10 bases between. In germline, CDR1 is LNHDA, CDR2 SQIVND (reference sequence). The CDR3 consists of 15 residues. The CDR3 loop is CASSIWSLSTDTQYF. CDR3 DNA sequence: TGTGCCAGTAGTATCTGGTCTTTAAGCACAGATACGCAGTATTTT.

In this sample, this clonotype turned up a few times. The J gene is TRBJ2-1, the V gene TRBV6-1, with 7 bases that match TRBD1. This CDR3 is built from 17 residues. The germline gives CDR1 MNHNS, CDR2 SASEGT. V was clipped by 0 bases and J by 3 bases; unmatched bases: 8. This chain's CDR3 is CASSEAWGRDSYNEQFF. CDR3 DNA sequence: TGTGCCAGCAGTGAAGCATGGGGTCGGGACAGCTACAATGAGCAGTTCTTC.

This clonotype was observed a handful of times. CDR3 coding DNA: TGTGCCAGCAGCTTAGGAGCTGCCACAACGGCAGCTTTCTTT. This codes for CASSLGAATTAAFF. The rearrangement joins TRBV7-9 to TRBJ1-1; D is undetermined. CDR1 SEHNR and CDR2 FQNEAQ come from the germline V gene (reference sequence). Trimming stripped 1 base from V and 10 bases from J, with 16 bases between. The CDR3 loop spans 14 amino acids.

This clonotype was observed a handful of times. The chain's CDR3 is CAISGDRGPTTDTQYF. The CDR3 nucleotides are TGTGCCATCAGTGGGGACAGGGGTCCCACCACAGATACGCAGTATTTT. The chain couples TRBV10-3 to TRBJ2-3, with 10 nucleotides matching TRBD1. Trimming took 4 bases from V and 2 from J; bases not matched to a gene: 6. CDR3 size: 16 residues. Germline CDR1 reads ENHRY; CDR2 reads SYGVKD.

The chain couples TRBV30 to TRBJ2-7; D gene ambiguous. V lost 3 bases and J 1 base, leaving 7 bases between the germline ends. The CDR3 runs to 12 residues. Germline values: CDR1 GTSNPN, CDR2 SVGIG (reference sequence). CDR3 sequence (DNA): TGTGCCTGGAGCAGTTCATCCTACGAGCAGTACTTC. Protein: CAWSSSSYEQYF.

This chain links TRBV5-4 with TRBJ2-2, with TRBD1 matching 8 bases. The V segment lost 3 bases and the J segment 4 bases; nucleotides outside the gene matches: 8. Germline V gene lookup returns CDR1 SGHNT and CDR2 YYREEE (reference sequence). The CDR3 consists of 16 residues. The CDR3 sequence: CASSSATDRVTGELFF. CDR3 bases: TGTGCCAGCAGCTCGGCCACGGACAGGGTCACCGGGGAGCTGTTTTTT.

V gene TRBV10-2 combines with J gene TRBJ2-6; TRBD1 might be the D (6 bases). Trimming stripped 4 bases from V and 4 bases from J, with 14 bases between. This CDR3 is 16 amino acids long. The germline gives CDR1 WSHSY, CDR2 SAAADI. This CDR3 is CASSARGSGGANVLTF. DNA of the CDR3: TGCGCCAGCAGTGCCAGGGGATCGGGAGGGGCCAACGTCCTGACTTTC.

A few counts support this clonotype. The V call is TRBV20-1, the J call TRBJ1-4, with 7 bases lining up with TRBD1. The CDR3 extends over 15 amino acids. The V and J ends lost 4 bases and 7 bases, in that order; junction bases with no gene match: 12. The germline gives CDR1 DFQATT, CDR2 SNEGSKA (reference sequence). The CDR3 spells CSAKRGRQGGEKLFF. The CDR3 DNA reads TGCAGTGCTAAGAGGGGGCGGCAGGGGGGTGAAAAACTGTTTTTT.

This clonotype was seen only once. V is TRBV5-1 and J is TRBJ1-1; D gene uncertain. CDR1 SGHRS and CDR2 YFSETQ come from the germline V gene. CDR3 length equals 15 residues. The V end was cut by 0 bases, the J end by 3 bases, with 12 bases between. The CDR3 coding sequence is TGCGCCAGCAGCTTGGTAGGGCCACTGGACACTGAAGCTTTCTTT. Translated: CASSLVGPLDTEAFF.

The V call is TRBV11-2, the J call TRBJ2-2; TRBD2 matches at 7 bases. The CDR3 loop spans 15 amino acids. CDR1 is SGHAT and CDR2 is FQNNGV in the germline V gene. Germline trimming cut 1 base from V and 5 bases from J; bases unmatched to any gene: 4. The CDR3 nucleotides read TGTGCCAGCAGCTTAGCGGGGGGAAGGACCGGGGAGCTGTTTTTT. Amino acid sequence: CASSLAGGRTGELFF.

This chain links TRBV24-1 with TRBJ2-7; the D gene could be TRBD1 or TRBD2 (6 bases each). The CDR3 runs 13 residues. V was trimmed by 5 bases and J by 1 base, leaving 8 bases between them. Germline loops: CDR1 KGHDR, CDR2 SFDVKD. CDR3: CATSVGGSYEQYF. CDR3 DNA sequence: TGTGCCACCAGTGTAGGGGGGTCCTACGAGCAGTACTTC.

A single count supports this clonotype. At one end, the junction sequence differs from germline, possibly due to a read error. This rearrangement joins TRBV4-1 to TRBJ1-3; perhaps TRBD1 as D (5 bases). Germline values: CDR1 MGHRA, CDR2 YSYEKL. The CDR3 has 15 residues. The CDR3 sequence: CASSQFKGTGSTIYF. The CDR3 DNA sequence: TGCGCCAGCAGCCAATTCAAGGGTACAGGAAGCACCATATATTTT.